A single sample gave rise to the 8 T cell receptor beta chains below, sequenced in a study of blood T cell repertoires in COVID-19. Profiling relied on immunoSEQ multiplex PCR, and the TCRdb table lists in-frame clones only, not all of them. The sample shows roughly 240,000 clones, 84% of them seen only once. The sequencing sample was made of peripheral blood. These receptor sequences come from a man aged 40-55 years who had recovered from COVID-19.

CDR3 amino acids: CASSYFAGDQETQYF. DNA of the CDR3: TGTGCCAGCAGTTACTTTGCCGGGGACCAAGAGACCCAGTACTTC. This chain uses TRBV6-6 with TRBJ2-5; D is possibly TRBD2 (5 bases). V dropped 1 base and J dropped 0 bases, with 9 bases sitting between them. Per the germline V gene, CDR1 is MNHNY and CDR2 is SVGAGI (reference sequence). CDR3 length: 15 residues.

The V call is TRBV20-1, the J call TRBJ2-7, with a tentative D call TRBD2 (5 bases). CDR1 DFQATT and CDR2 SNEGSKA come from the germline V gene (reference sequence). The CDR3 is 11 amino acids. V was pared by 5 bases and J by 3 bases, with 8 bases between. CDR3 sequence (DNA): TGCAGTGCTCAGAGGGTCTACGAGCAGTACTTC. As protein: CSAQRVYEQYF.

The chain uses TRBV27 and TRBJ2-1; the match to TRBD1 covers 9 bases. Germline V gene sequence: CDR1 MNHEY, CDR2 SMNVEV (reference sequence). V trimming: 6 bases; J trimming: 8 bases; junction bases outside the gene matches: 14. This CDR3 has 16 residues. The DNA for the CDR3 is TGTGCCAGCAGCATAATAACAGGGGGCATCAATTATGAGCAGTTCTTC. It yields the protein CASSIITGGINYEQFF.

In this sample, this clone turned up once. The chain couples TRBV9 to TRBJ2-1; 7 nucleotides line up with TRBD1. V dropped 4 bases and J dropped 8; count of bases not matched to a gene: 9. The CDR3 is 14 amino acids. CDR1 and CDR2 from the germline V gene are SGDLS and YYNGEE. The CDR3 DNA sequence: TGTGCCAGCAGCCCCTTCCAGGGGGACGATGAGCAGTTCTTC. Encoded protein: CASSPFQGDDEQFF.

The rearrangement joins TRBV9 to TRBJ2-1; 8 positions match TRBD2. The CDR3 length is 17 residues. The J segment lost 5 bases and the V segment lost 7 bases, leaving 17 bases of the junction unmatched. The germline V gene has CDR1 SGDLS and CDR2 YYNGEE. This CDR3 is CASGRGLVARDDNEQFF. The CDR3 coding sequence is TGTGCCAGCGGTCGGGGACTAGTGGCCCGAGACGACAATGAGCAGTTCTTC.

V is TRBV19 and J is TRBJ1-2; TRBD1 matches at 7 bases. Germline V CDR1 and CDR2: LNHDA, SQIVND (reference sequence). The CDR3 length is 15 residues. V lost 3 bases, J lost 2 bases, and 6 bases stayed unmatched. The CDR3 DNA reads TGTGCCAGTAGTATCGGGGCACAGGGGAACTATGGCTACACCTTC. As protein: CASSIGAQGNYGYTF.

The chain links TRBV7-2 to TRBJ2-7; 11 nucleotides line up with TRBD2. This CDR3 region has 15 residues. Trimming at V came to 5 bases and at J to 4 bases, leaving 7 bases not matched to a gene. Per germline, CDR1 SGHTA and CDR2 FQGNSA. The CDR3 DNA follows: TGTGCCAGCAGCCCAAGACTAGCGGGGACTTACGAGCAGTACTTC. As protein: CASSPRLAGTYEQYF.

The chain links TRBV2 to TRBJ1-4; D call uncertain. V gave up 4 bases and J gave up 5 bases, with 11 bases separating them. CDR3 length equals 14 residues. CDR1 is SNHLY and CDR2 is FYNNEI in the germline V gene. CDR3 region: CASSVSLRNEKLFF. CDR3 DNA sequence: TGTGCCAGCAGTGTATCTCTCAGAAATGAAAAACTGTTTTTT.